These 17 T cell receptor beta chains share one sample of origin, sequenced in a study of low-dose radiotherapy and immunotherapy resistance in tumors. Alpha- and beta-chain coverage of first-strand cDNA came from TRAV- and TRBV-specific primers. A constant-region primer paired with the V-primer adapter amplified TCRs over approximately 19 PCR cycles. A single record per CDR3 protein comes from TCRdb applying MiXCR to the reads. This sample has some 46,000 distinct CDR3 sequences, with about 25% found just once. Indicated time point: after trial treatment. Treatment noted: LDRT plus nivolumab, ipilimumab, low-dose cyclophosphamide and aspirin (RACIN trial). Sequencing was performed on PBMCs, taken after low-dose radiotherapy plus immunotherapy. These receptors came from a male donor with prostate cancer.

This clonotype was counted at least ten times. This chain links TRBV28 with TRBJ1-6; D possibly corresponds to TRBD1 (5 bases). The germline V and J ends were trimmed by 6 bases and 7 bases, with 19 bases remaining between them. This CDR3 has 16 amino acids. Germline V gene data show CDR1 as MDHEN and CDR2 as SYDVKM. The CDR3 DNA is TGTGCCAGCAGCCCCCCAAGGCGGGACCAAAATTCACCCCTCCACTTT. Amino acid sequence: CASSPPRRDQNSPLHF.

The chain carries TRBV5-6 and TRBJ2-5, with D perhaps TRBD1 (5 bases). V lost 4 bases to trimming and J lost 4 bases, with 14 bases between them. CDR1 SGHDT and CDR2 YYEEEE come from the germline V gene. There are 14 residues in the CDR3. CDR3 in amino acids: CASSLPRAGETQYF. CDR3 coding DNA: TGTGCCAGCAGCCTCCCCAGGGCCGGAGAGACCCAGTACTTC.

There are many counts of this clonotype. The CDR3 here is CASSLERASGYNEQFF. In DNA, the CDR3 is TGCGCCAGCAGCTTGGAAAGGGCTAGCGGTTACAATGAGCAGTTCTTC. The chain joins TRBV5-1 to TRBJ2-1, with 7 bases fitting TRBD2. V lost 0 bases, J lost 4 bases, and 7 bases stayed unmatched. This CDR3 has 16 amino acids. The germline gives CDR1 SGHRS, CDR2 YFSETQ.

The chain links TRBV13 to TRBJ2-1, with 9 bases identical to TRBD2. Germline loops: CDR1 PRHDT, CDR2 FYEKMQ (reference sequence). This CDR3 has 17 amino acids. The V and J ends lost 8 bases and 5 bases, in that order; junction bases with no gene match: 16. This chain's CDR3 is CASGPPQTSGPNNEQFF. The CDR3 region has the DNA TGTGCCAGCGGCCCCCCCCAAACTAGCGGGCCAAACAATGAGCAGTTCTTC. The whole variable domain, remainder taken from reference TRBV13 and TRBJ2-1, is AAGVIQSPRHLIKEKRETATLKCYPIPRHDTVYWYQQGPGQDPQFLISFYEKMQSDKGSIPDRFSAQQFSDYHSELNMSSLELGDSALYFCASGPPQTSGPNNEQFFGPGTRLTVL.

This clonotype was observed many times. The chain couples TRBV13 to TRBJ2-2, with a tentative D call TRBD1 (6 bases). The CDR3 contains 14 residues. CDR1 PRHDT and CDR2 FYEKMQ come from the germline V gene (reference sequence). V lost 3 bases and J lost 4, with 9 bases in between. DNA of the CDR3: TGTGCCAGCAGCTTTCAGGGGAGCACCGGGGAGCTGTTTTTT. It is translated as CASSFQGSTGELFF.

This clonotype was seen many times. This sequence joins TRBV30 and TRBJ1-6; D is undetermined. Germline V CDR1 and CDR2: GTSNPN, SVGIG (reference sequence). Trimming took off 1 base at V and 9 bases at J, with 13 bases between the two ends. The CDR3 covers 14 residues. The CDR3 spells CAWSATSGASPLHF. CDR3 sequence (DNA): TGTGCCTGGAGTGCAACTTCGGGTGCTTCACCCCTCCACTTT. The full variable domain, rest sourced from reference TRBV30 and TRBJ1-6, is SQTIHQWPATLVQPVGSPLSLECTVEGTSNPNLYWYRQAAGRGLQLLFYSVGIGQISSEVPQNLSASRPQDRQFILSSKKLLLSDSGFYLCAWSATSGASPLHFGNGTRLTVT.

This clonotype has a count of ten or more. This chain links TRBV6-2 or TRBV6-3 with TRBJ2-7; tentatively, D is TRBD2 (6 bases). V gave up 6 bases and J gave up 2 bases, with 17 bases separating them. CDR3 size: 15 residues. CDR1 is MNHEY, CDR2 SVGEGT, per germline. This chain's CDR3 is CASREGGGATYEQYF. For the CDR3, the DNA is TGTGCCAGCAGGGAGGGTGGCGGGGCTACCTACGAGCAGTACTTC.

This clonotype occurred many times. This chain connects TRBV20-1 to TRBJ1-5, with D unclear. V was cut by 6 bases and J by 1 base, with 16 bases left in between. The CDR3 loop spans 15 amino acids. Germline loops: CDR1 DFQATT, CDR2 SNEGSKA (reference sequence). For the CDR3, the DNA is TGCAGTGCGAGGATAGGGCCGGGGAGCAATCAGCCCCAGCATTTT. This codes for CSARIGPGSNQPQHF.

This clonotype was picked up many times. V and J are TRBV18 and TRBJ2-2; D not resolved. Deletions cut 8 bases from V and 5 bases from J, with 6 bases between. Per the germline V gene, CDR1 is KGHSH and CDR2 is LQKENI. The CDR3 contains 11 residues. The CDR3 reads CASRRTGELFF. CDR3 bases: TGTGCCAGCCGAAGGACCGGGGAGCTGTTTTTT.

This clonotype was counted many times. This chain uses TRBV2 with TRBJ1-5; TRBD1 agrees at 9 bases. There are 14 residues in the CDR3. Germline V gives CDR1 SNHLY, CDR2 FYNNEI. J was trimmed by 6 bases and V by 4 bases; bases with no gene match: 4. CDR3 coding DNA: TGTGCCAGCAGTGGCCCGGACAGGGGTCAGCCCCAGCATTTT. Amino acid sequence: CASSGPDRGQPQHF. The whole variable domain, remainder taken from reference TRBV2 and TRBJ1-5, is EPEVTQTPSHQVTQMGQEVILRCVPISNHLYFYWYRQILGQKVEFLVSFYNNEISEKSEIFDDQFSVERPDGSNFTLKIRSTKLEDSAMYFCASSGPDRGQPQHFGDGTRLSIL.

The chain carries TRBV5-5 and TRBJ2-1; 8 bases line up with TRBD2. The CDR3 runs to 15 residues. J lost 11 bases, V lost 0 bases, and 10 bases had no gene match. Germline CDR1 and CDR2: SGHKS and YYEKEE (reference sequence). CDR3 amino acids: CASSLVNREGQQQFF. The CDR3 DNA sequence: TGTGCCAGCAGCTTGGTAAACCGGGAGGGCCAGCAGCAGTTCTTC.

The chain joins TRBV7-2 to TRBJ2-3; the D gene could be TRBD1 or TRBD2 (6 bases each). The germline gives CDR1 SGHTA, CDR2 FQGNSA. This CDR3 has 14 amino acids. V shed 4 bases and J shed 4 bases, with 12 bases lying between them. CDR3 protein: CASSSGGNSDTQYF. CDR3 nucleotide sequence: TGTGCCAGCAGCTCCGGGGGCAACTCAGATACGCAGTATTTT.

This clonotype was picked up many times. The chain is built from TRBV3-1 and TRBJ2-3; maybe TRBD2 (6 bases). Germline V lookup: CDR1 LGHDT, CDR2 YNNKEL (reference sequence). This CDR3 region has 12 residues. Trimming stripped 8 bases from V and 4 bases from J, with 10 bases between. CDR3 DNA: TGTGCCAGCGGAGGGTCGGCAGATACGCAGTATTTT. It encodes CASGGSADTQYF.

V and J are TRBV20-1 and TRBJ2-3, with TRBD2 identical over 12 bases. The V gene's germline CDR1 is DFQATT and CDR2 SNEGSKA (reference sequence). The CDR3 contains 17 residues. The ends lost 2 bases at V and 3 bases at J; junction bases unmatched: 9. CDR3 in amino acids: CSARRVRLAGVTDTQYF. DNA for the CDR3: TGCAGTGCTAGACGAGTCCGACTAGCGGGAGTTACAGATACGCAGTATTTT.

This clonotype came up many times. This sequence joins TRBV2 and TRBJ2-3; 9 bases map to TRBD2. V shed 0 bases, J shed 2 bases, and the junction held 9 bases outside the gene matches. Looked up from germline, CDR1 is SNHLY and CDR2 is FYNNEI. The CDR3 is 18 amino acids. CDR3: CASSEAGSAGGLTDTQYF. The CDR3 DNA follows: TGTGCCAGCAGTGAAGCGGGGTCAGCGGGGGGCCTCACAGATACGCAGTATTTT.

This clonotype has a count of ten or more. The chain uses TRBV5-1 and TRBJ2-3; TRBD2 matches 11 bases. The CDR3 runs 17 residues. Germline V gene data show CDR1 as SGHRS and CDR2 as YFSETQ. V lost 4 bases to trimming and J lost 4 bases; unmatched junction nucleotides: 11. CDR3 region: CASSPPLAGGTADTQYF. The CDR3 region has the DNA TGCGCCAGCAGCCCCCCGTTAGCGGGGGGGACGGCAGATACGCAGTATTTT.

This clonotype was detected ten times or more. The CDR3 spells CASSETSGTYNEQFF. CDR3 in DNA: TGCGCCAGCAGCGAGACTAGCGGGACGTACAATGAGCAGTTCTTC. The V gene is TRBV5-1, the J gene TRBJ2-1, with 11 nucleotides matching TRBD2. Germline V lookup: CDR1 SGHRS, CDR2 YFSETQ. J gave up 4 bases and V 4 bases, and 4 bases lay outside the gene matches. CDR3 length equals 15 residues.